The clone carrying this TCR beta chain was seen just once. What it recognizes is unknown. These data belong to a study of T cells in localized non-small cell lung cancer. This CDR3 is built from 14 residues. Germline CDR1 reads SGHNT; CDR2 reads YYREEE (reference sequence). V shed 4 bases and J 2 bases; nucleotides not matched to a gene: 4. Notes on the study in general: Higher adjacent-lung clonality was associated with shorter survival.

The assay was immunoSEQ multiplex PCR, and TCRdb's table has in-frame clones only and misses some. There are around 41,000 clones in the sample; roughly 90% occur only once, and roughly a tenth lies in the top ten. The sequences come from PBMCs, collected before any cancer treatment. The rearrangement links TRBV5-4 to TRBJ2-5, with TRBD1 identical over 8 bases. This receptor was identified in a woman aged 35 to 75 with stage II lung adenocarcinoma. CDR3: CASSRWTGQETQYF. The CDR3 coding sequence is TGTGCCAGCAGCCGCTGGACAGGGCAAGAGACCCAGTACTTC.